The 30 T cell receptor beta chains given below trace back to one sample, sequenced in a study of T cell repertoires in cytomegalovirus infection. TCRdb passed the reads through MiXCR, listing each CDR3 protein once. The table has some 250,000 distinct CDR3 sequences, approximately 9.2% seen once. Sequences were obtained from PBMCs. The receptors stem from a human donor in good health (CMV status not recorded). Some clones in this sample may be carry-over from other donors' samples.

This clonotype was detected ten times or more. The CDR3: CASIQGRGNTEAFF. The CDR3 region has the DNA TGTGCCAGCATACAGGGAAGGGGGAACACTGAAGCTTTCTTT. The chain employs TRBV7-2 and TRBJ1-1; tentatively, D is TRBD1 (6 bases). CDR1 and CDR2 (germline): SGHTA, FQGNSA. Trimming left V 7 bases short and J 1 base short, with 13 bases between. This CDR3 spans 14 amino acids.

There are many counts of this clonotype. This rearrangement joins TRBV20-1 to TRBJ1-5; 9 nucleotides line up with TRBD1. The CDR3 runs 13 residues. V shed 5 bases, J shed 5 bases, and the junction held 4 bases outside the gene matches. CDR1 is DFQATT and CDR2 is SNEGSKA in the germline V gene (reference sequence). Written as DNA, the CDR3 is TGCAGTGCTTTCAGGACAGGGGATCAGCCCCAGCATTTT. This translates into CSAFRTGDQPQHF.

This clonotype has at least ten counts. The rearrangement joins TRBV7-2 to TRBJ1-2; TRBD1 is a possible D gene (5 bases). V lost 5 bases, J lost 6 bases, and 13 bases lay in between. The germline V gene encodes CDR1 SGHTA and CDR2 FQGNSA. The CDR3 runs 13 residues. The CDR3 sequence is CASSPKGTHGYTF. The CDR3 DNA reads TGTGCCAGCAGCCCCAAGGGGACCCATGGCTACACCTTC.

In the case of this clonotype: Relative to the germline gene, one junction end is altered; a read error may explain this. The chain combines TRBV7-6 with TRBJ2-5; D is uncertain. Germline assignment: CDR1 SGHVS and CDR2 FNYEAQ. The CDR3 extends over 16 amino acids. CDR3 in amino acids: CASSPPASSYQEAQYF. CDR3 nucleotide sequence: TGTGCCAGCAGCCCACCAGCTTCCTCGTACCAAGAGGCCCAGTACTTC.

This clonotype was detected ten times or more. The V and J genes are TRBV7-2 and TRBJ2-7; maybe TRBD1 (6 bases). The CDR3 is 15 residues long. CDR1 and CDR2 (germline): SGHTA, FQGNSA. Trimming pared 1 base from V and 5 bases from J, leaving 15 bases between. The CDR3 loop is CASSLDGTGLDEQYF. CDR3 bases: TGTGCCAGCAGCTTAGATGGCACAGGGCTGGACGAGCAGTACTTC.

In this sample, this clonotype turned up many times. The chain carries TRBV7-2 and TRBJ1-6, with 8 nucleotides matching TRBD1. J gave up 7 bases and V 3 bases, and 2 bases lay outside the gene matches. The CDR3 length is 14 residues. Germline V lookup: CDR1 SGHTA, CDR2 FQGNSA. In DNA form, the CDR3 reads TGTGCCAGCAGCTTCAGGGGGCGGAATTCACCCCTCCACTTT. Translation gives CASSFRGRNSPLHF. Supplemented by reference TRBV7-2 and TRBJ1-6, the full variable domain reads GAGVSQSPSNKVTEKGKDVELRCDPISGHTALYWYRQSLGQGLEFLIYFQGNSAPDKSGLPSDRFSAERTGGSVSTLTIQRTQQEDSAVYLCASSFRGRNSPLHFGNGTRLTVT.

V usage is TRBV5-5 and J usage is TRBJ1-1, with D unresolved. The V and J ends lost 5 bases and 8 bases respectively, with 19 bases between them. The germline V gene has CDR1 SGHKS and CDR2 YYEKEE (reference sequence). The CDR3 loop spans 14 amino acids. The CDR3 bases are TGTGCCAGCAGGTTGTCAGTCCCGGCGGTCGAAGCTTTCTTT. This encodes CASRLSVPAVEAFF. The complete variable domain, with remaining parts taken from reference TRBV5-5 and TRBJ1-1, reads DAGVTQSPTHLIKTRGQQVTLRCSPISGHKSVSWYQQVLGQGPQFIFQYYEKEERGRGNFPDRFSARQFPNYSSELNVNALLLGDSALYLCASRLSVPAVEAFFGQGTRLTVV.

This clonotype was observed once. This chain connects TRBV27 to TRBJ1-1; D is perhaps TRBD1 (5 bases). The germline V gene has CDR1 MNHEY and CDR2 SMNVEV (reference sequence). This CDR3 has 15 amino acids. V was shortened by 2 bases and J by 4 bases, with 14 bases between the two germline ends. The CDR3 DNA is TGTGCCAGCAGTTTAAGGAGTGGGGGGGGCACTGAAGCTTTCTTT. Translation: CASSLRSGGGTEAFF.

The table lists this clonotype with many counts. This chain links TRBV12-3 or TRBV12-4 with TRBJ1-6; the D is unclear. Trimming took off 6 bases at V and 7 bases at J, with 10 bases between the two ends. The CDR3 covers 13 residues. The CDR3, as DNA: TGTGCCAGCAGCTCAACCCCGAATTCACCCCTCCACTTT. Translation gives CASSSTPNSPLHF.

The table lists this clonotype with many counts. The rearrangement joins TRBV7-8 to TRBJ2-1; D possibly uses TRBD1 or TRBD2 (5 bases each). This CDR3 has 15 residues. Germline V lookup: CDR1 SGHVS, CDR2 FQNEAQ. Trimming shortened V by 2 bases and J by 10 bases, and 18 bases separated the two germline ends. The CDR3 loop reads CASSLTRGRNVEQFF. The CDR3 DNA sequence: TGTGCCAGCAGCTTAACTAGGGGAAGGAATGTGGAGCAGTTCTTC.

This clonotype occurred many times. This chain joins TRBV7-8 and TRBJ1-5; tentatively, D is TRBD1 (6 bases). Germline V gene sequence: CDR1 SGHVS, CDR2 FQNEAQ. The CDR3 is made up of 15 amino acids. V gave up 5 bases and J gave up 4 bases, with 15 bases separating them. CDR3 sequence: CASSPPGQSNQPQHF. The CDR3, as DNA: TGTGCCAGCAGCCCTCCCGGACAGTCTAATCAGCCCCAGCATTTT.

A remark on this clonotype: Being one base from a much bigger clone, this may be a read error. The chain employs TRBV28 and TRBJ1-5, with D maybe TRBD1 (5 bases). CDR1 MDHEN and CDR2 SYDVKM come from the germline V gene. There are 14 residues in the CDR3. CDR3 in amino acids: CAGSRSAGTQPQHF. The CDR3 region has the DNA TGTGCCGGCAGCCGTTCGGCAGGGACTCAGCCCCAGCATTTT. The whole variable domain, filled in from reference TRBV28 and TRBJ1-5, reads DVKVTQSSRYLVKRTGEKVFLECVQDMDHENMFWYRQDPGLGLRLIYFSYDVKMKEKGDIPEGYSVSREKKERFSLILESASTNQTSMYLCAGSRSAGTQPQHFGDGTRLSIL.

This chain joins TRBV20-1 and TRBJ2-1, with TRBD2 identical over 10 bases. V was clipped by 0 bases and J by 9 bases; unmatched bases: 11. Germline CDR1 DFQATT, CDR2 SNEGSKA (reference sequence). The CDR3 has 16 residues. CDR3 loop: CSARDPHSGGAGEQFF. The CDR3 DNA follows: TGCAGTGCTAGAGATCCACACAGCGGGGGGGCGGGTGAGCAGTTCTTC.

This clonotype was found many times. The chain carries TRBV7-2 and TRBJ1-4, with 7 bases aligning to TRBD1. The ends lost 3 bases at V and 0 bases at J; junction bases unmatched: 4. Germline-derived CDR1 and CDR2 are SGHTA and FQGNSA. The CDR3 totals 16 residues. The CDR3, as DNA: TGTGCCAGCAGCTTGACAGGGACTACAACTAATGAAAAACTGTTTTTT. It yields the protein CASSLTGTTTNEKLFF.

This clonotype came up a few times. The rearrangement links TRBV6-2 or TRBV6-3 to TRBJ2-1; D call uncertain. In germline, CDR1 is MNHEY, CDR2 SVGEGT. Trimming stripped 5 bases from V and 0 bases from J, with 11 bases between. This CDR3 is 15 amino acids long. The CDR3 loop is CASSIDWSSYNEQFF. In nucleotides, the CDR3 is TGTGCCAGCAGTATCGACTGGAGCTCCTACAATGAGCAGTTCTTC.

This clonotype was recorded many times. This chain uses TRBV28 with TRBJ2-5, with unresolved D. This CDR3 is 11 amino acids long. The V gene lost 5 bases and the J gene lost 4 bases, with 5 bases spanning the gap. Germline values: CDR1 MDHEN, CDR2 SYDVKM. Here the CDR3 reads CASSDRETQYF. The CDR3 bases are TGTGCCAGCAGTGATAGAGAGACCCAGTACTTC.

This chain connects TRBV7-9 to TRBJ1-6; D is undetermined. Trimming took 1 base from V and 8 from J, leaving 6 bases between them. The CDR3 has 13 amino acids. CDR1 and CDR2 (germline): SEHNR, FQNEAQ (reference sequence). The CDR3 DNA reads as TGTGCCAGCAGCTTAGGCAGAGATTCACCCCTCCACTTT. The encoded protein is CASSLGRDSPLHF.

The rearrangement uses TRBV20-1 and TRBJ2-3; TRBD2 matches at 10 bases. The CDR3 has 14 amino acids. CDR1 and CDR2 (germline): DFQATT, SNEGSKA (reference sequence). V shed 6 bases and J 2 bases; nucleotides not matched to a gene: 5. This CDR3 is CSATLAGNTDTQYF. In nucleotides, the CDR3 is TGCAGTGCCACACTAGCGGGAAACACAGATACGCAGTATTTT.

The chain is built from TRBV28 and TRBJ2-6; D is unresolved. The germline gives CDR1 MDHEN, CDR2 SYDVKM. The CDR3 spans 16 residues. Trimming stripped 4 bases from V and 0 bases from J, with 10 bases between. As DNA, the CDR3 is TGTGCCAGCAGTTCCTACAGTATCTCTGGGGCCAACGTCCTGACTTTC. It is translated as CASSSYSISGANVLTF. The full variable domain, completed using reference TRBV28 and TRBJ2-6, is DVKVTQSSRYLVKRTGEKVFLECVQDMDHENMFWYRQDPGLGLRLIYFSYDVKMKEKGDIPEGYSVSREKKERFSLILESASTNQTSMYLCASSSYSISGANVLTFGAGSRLTVL.

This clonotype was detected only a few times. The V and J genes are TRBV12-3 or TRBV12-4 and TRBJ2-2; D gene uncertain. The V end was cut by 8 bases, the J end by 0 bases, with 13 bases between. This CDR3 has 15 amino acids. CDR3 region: CASLFWAPNTGELFF. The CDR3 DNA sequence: TGTGCCAGCCTTTTTTGGGCCCCGAACACCGGGGAGCTGTTTTTT.

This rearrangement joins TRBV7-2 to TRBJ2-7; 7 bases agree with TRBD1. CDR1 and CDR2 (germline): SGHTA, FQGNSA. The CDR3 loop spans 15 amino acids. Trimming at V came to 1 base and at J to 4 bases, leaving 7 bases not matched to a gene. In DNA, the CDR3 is TGTGCCAGCAGCTTAGGAGCCGGGACAGCTTACGAGCAGTACTTC. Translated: CASSLGAGTAYEQYF.

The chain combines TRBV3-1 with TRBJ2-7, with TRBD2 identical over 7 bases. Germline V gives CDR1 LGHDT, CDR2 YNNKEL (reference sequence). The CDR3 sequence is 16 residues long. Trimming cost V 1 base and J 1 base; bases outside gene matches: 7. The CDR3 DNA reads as TGTGCCAGCAGCCAAGTGGCAGGGCGGGAGTCCTACGAGCAGTACTTC. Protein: CASSQVAGRESYEQYF.

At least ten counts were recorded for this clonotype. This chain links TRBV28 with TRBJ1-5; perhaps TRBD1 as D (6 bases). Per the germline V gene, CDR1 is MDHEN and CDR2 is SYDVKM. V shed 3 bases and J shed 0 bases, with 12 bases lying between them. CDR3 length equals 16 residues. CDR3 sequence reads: CASSFGGQNSNQPQHF. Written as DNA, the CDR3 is TGTGCCAGCAGTTTTGGCGGACAGAATAGCAATCAGCCCCAGCATTTT.

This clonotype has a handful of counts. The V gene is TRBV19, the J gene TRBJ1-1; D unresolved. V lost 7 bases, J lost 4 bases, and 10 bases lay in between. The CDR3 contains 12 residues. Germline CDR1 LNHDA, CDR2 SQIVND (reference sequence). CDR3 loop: CASKEAPTEAFF. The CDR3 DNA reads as TGTGCCAGTAAGGAGGCTCCCACTGAAGCTTTCTTT.

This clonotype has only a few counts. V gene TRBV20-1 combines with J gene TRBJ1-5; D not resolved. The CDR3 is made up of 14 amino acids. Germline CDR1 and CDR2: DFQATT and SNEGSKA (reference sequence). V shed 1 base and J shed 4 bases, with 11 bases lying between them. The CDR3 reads CSARGTIGNQPQHF. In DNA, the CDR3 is TGCAGTGCTAGAGGGACTATAGGGAATCAGCCCCAGCATTTT.

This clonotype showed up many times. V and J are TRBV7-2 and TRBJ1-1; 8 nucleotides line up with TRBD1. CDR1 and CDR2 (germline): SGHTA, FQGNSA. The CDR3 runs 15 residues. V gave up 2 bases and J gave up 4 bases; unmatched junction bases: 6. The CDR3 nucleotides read TGTGCCAGCAGCTTATTGACAGGGGTGGCCACTGAAGCTTTCTTT. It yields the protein CASSLLTGVATEAFF.

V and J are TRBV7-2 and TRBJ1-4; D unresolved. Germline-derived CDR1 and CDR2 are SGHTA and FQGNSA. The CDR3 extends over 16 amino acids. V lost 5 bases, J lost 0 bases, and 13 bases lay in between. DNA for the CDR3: TGTGCCAGCAGCCGAACCCGAAAGGCAACTAATGAAAAACTGTTTTTT. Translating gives CASSRTRKATNEKLFF.

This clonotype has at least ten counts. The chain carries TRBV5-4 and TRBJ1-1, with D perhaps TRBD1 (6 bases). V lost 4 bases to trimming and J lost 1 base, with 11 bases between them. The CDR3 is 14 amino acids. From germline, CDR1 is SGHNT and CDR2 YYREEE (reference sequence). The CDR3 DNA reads TGTGCCAGCAGCCCGGGGGGGGCGAACACTGAAGCTTTCTTT. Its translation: CASSPGGANTEAFF. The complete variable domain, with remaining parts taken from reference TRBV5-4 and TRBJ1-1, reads ETGVTQSPTHLIKTRGQQVTLRCSSQSGHNTVSWYQQALGQGPQFIFQYYREEENGRGNFPPRFSGLQFPNYSSELNVNALELDDSALYLCASSPGGANTEAFFGQGTRLTVV.

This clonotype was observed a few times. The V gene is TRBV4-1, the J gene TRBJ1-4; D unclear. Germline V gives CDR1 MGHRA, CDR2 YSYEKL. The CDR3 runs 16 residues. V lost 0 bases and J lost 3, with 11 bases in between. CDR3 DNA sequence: TGCGCCAGCAGCCAAGAAACTTGGCCGGCTAATGAAAAACTGTTTTTT. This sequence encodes CASSQETWPANEKLFF.

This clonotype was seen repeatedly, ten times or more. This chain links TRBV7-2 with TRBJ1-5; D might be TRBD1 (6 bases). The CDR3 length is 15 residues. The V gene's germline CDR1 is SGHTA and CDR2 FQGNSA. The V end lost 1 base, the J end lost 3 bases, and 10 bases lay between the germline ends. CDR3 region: CASSLGGGANQPQHF. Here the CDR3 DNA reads TGTGCCAGCAGCTTAGGGGGGGGGGCCAATCAGCCCCAGCATTTT.